This TCR beta chain was sequenced during a study of T-cell memory formation after mild COVID-19. From 5'RACE with constant-segment primers came TCR alpha and TCR beta cDNA libraries that carried sample barcodes and UMIs. MiXCR, run by TCRdb on the 5' RACE reads, gives a single entry per CDR3 protein. The data hold some 600,000 distinct CDR3 sequences, with 17% observed a single time. V was pared by 5 bases and J by 7 bases, with 9 bases of the junction left unmatched. This CDR3 has 14 amino acids. Germline V gene sequence: CDR1 LNHDA, CDR2 SQIVND (reference sequence). The V gene is TRBV19, the J gene TRBJ1-2, with TRBD1 matching over 8 bases. This sequence was found in an adult woman who had mild COVID-19 (a few samples of this study predate the infection). Cell type and time point are not known. The sample was PBMCs or a T cell subset sorted from them (not recorded which). This chain's CDR3 is CASSFLGQGRGYTF. CDR3 DNA: TGTGCCAGTAGTTTTCTCGGACAGGGTCGTGGCTACACCTTC. Variable domain in full (rest from reference TRBV19 and TRBJ1-2): DGGITQSPKYLFRKEGQNVTLSCEQNLNHDAMYWYRQDPGQGLRLIYYSQIVNDFQKGDIAEGYSVSREKKESFPLTVTSAQKNPTAFYLCASSFLGQGRGYTFGSGTRLTVV.